These 22 T cell receptor beta chains were sequenced from one sample in a study of blood T cell repertoires in COVID-19 (TCRdb year 2020). Preparation of the library involved the immunoSEQ multiplex PCR assay. As stored in TCRdb, this immuneACCESS dataset retains in-frame rearrangements with V and J assigned. A fraction of the clones does not appear; measured against another copy, unresolved V genes explain less than half of the discrepancy, and the remainder lacks a known reason. The sample records roughly 100,000 clones, roughly nine tenths of which are singletons. The leading ten clones occupy 4.5% to 5.5% of the sample. Sequenced material: peripheral blood. These receptors were collected from a human donor in a cohort sampled during active COVID-19.

The chain is built from TRBV11-3 and TRBJ2-4, with 7 bases identical to TRBD2. Germline V gene sequence: CDR1 SGHNT, CDR2 YENEEA. V lost 1 base, J lost 4 bases, and 7 bases stayed unmatched. This CDR3 has 16 residues. CDR3 sequence (DNA): TGTGCCAGCAGCTTAGGCCCGACTAGCCGAAAAAACATTCAGTACTTC. This translates into CASSLGPTSRKNIQYF.

The chain recombines TRBV3-1 (or the pseudogene TRBV3-2) with TRBJ1-1; 7 bases fit TRBD1. Germline V gene sequence: CDR1 LGHDT, CDR2 YNNKEL (reference sequence). V shed 4 bases and J 5 bases; nucleotides not matched to a gene: 7. This CDR3 comprises 14 residues. The CDR3 loop reads CASSRGGGRTEAFF. Written as DNA, the CDR3 is TGTGCCAGCAGCCGCGGAGGGGGCAGGACTGAAGCTTTCTTT.

The chain has TRBV5-1 and TRBJ2-2; the match to TRBD2 covers 9 bases. CDR3 size: 15 residues. CDR1 is SGHRS, CDR2 YFSETQ, per germline. Germline trimming cut 6 bases from V and 3 bases from J; bases unmatched to any gene: 6. CDR3 bases: TGCGCCAGCACGATGCGGGAGGGCTACACCGGGGAGCTGTTTTTT. As protein: CASTMREGYTGELFF.

V gene TRBV12-5 combines with J gene TRBJ1-1, with a possible D match to TRBD1 (5 bases). Trimming left V 2 bases short and J 0 bases short, with 13 bases between. Germline V lookup: CDR1 LGHNT, CDR2 FRNRAP. The length of the CDR3 is 16 residues. The chain's CDR3 is CASGLSPGTMNTEAFF. CDR3 DNA sequence: TGTGCTAGTGGTTTGTCTCCGGGGACTATGAACACTGAAGCTTTCTTT.

The chain joins TRBV3-1 (or the pseudogene TRBV3-2) to TRBJ2-7; D is ambiguous. The CDR3 loop spans 14 amino acids. CDR1 is LGHDT, CDR2 YNNKEL, per germline (reference sequence). V was clipped by 2 bases and J by 5 bases, with 13 bases between them. In DNA, the CDR3 is TGTGCCAGCAGCCAAAATTGGGCAAGCCACGAGCAGTACTTC. This codes for CASSQNWASHEQYF.

In its sample, this clone was seen a few times. The V and J genes are TRBV6-5 and TRBJ1-2, with 7 bases identical to TRBD1. The germline gives CDR1 MNHEY, CDR2 SVGAGI. The CDR3 consists of 14 residues. Trimming cost V 7 bases and J 4 bases; bases outside gene matches: 9. The CDR3 is CASTFMGTVYGYTF. In DNA form, the CDR3 reads TGTGCCAGCACCTTTATGGGGACAGTCTATGGCTACACCTTC.

The chain joins TRBV14 to TRBJ2-2, with D unclear. The CDR3 runs to 15 residues. From germline, CDR1 is SGHDN and CDR2 FVKESK. Between the trimmed V and J ends, which lost 3 bases and 3 bases, there was a span of 11 bases. DNA for the CDR3: TGTGCCAGCAGCCATGACCTCGGGTACACCGGGGAGCTGTTTTTT. It specifies CASSHDLGYTGELFF. Using reference TRBV14 and TRBJ2-2 for the parts outside the CDR3, the full variable domain is EAGVTQFPSHSVIEKGQTVTLRCDPISGHDNLYWYRRVMGKEIKFLLHFVKESKQDESGMPNNRFLAERTGGTYSTLKVQPAELEDSGVYFCASSHDLGYTGELFFGEGSRLTVL.

V and J are TRBV5-4 and TRBJ2-5; 14 nucleotides agree with TRBD2. The junction had 9 bases not matched to a gene; V was cut back by 5 bases and J by 0 bases. This CDR3 spans 18 amino acids. Germline CDR1 SGHNT, CDR2 YYREEE (reference sequence). CDR3 bases: TGTGCCAGCAGGGCTGGGACTAGCGGGGGAGCCAACCAAGAGACCCAGTACTTC. Protein product: CASRAGTSGGANQETQYF.

The chain couples TRBV23-1 to TRBJ1-5; D gene unclear. TRBV23-1 is placed among ORFs of uncertain function. CDR3 length: 12 residues. Between the trimmed V and J ends, which lost 9 bases and 11 bases, there was a span of 17 bases. The CDR3 reads CARTHGPEAQHF. As DNA, the CDR3 is TGCGCCAGAACCCATGGGCCTGAAGCCCAGCATTTT.

V gene TRBV28 combines with J gene TRBJ1-2, with D possibly matching TRBD1 (5 bases). The germline V gene has CDR1 MDHEN and CDR2 SYDVKM. Trimming cost V 8 bases and J 6 bases, with 13 bases left between them. The CDR3 runs 12 residues. CDR3 DNA sequence: TGTGCCAGCCGACAGAACTACGATGGCTACACCTTC. Amino acids: CASRQNYDGYTF.

CDR3 nucleotide sequence: TGTGCCAGCAGCTTGGTCAGGGGTAGTGGCTACACCTTC. Its protein product is CASSLVRGSGYTF. V is TRBV5-6 and J is TRBJ1-2; D may be TRBD1 (6 bases). Germline V gives CDR1 SGHDT, CDR2 YYEEEE. The V end was cut by 0 bases, the J end by 7 bases, with 10 bases between. This CDR3 contains 13 residues.

In nucleotides, the CDR3 is TGTGCCAGCTCACGCTCCGGGATCGTGGTAGAGGCTTTCTTT. The encoded protein is CASSRSGIVVEAFF. This chain links TRBV18 with TRBJ1-1; unclear D gene. Germline CDR1 is KGHSH and CDR2 is LQKENI. This CDR3 comprises 14 residues. V dropped 4 bases and J dropped 11 bases, with 20 bases sitting between them.

This clone appeared a few times. The V gene is TRBV6-4, the J gene TRBJ2-2; no clear D. CDR1 MRHNA and CDR2 SNTAGT come from the germline V gene. This CDR3 contains 13 residues. The V and J ends lost 4 bases and 7 bases respectively, with 10 bases between them. For the CDR3, the DNA is TGTGCCAGCAGTGCCCGAGTTGACGGGGAGCTGTTTTTT. Protein: CASSARVDGELFF.

The J gene is TRBJ2-5, the V gene TRBV12-3 or TRBV12-4; a possible D gene is TRBD1 (6 bases). The length of the CDR3 is 13 residues. With 5 bases removed from V and 2 bases from J, the gap between germline ends came to 9 bases. Here the CDR3 DNA reads TGTGCCAGCAGTCAGGACAGACAAGAGACCCAGTACTTC. Amino acids: CASSQDRQETQYF.

V gene TRBV3-1 (or the pseudogene TRBV3-2) combines with J gene TRBJ2-5; 7 bases fit TRBD2. The CDR3 has 17 residues. CDR1 and CDR2 from the germline V gene are LGHDT and YNNKEL (reference sequence). V lost 4 bases, J lost 2 bases, and 13 bases stayed unmatched. CDR3 DNA: TGTGCCAGCAGCCCCCCGAAAGGGCGGGGGACTCAAGAGACCCAGTACTTC. It specifies CASSPPKGRGTQETQYF.

The chain joins TRBV18 to TRBJ1-2; TRBD1 might be the D (5 bases). Trimming pared 6 bases from V and 3 bases from J, leaving 14 bases between. The CDR3 loop spans 14 amino acids. Germline CDR1 is KGHSH and CDR2 is LQKENI. CDR3 in amino acids: CASSYDGGYYGYTF. The DNA for the CDR3 is TGTGCCAGCTCCTACGACGGGGGTTACTATGGCTACACCTTC. The full variable domain, rest sourced from reference TRBV18 and TRBJ1-2, is NAGVMQNPRHLVRRRGQEARLRCSPMKGHSHVYWYRQLPEEGLKFMVYLQKENIIDESGMPKERFSAEFPKEGPSILRIQQVVRGDSAAYFCASSYDGGYYGYTFGSGTRLTVV.

The chain joins TRBV4-1 to TRBJ2-7; the match to TRBD1 covers 9 bases. Trimming took 8 bases from V and 0 from J; bases not matched to a gene: 8. CDR3 length equals 15 residues. Germline assignment: CDR1 MGHRA and CDR2 YSYEKL. CDR3: CASAAGQGPSYEQYF. CDR3 sequence (DNA): TGCGCCAGCGCCGCGGGACAGGGCCCCTCCTACGAGCAGTACTTC.

The CDR3 sequence: CASSLKRSYEQYF. In DNA, the CDR3 is TGTGCCAGCAGTCTAAAGAGGAGCTACGAGCAGTACTTC. This chain joins TRBV28 and TRBJ2-7, with unresolved D. The CDR3 spans 13 residues. V lost 5 bases and J lost 3, with 11 bases in between. Germline CDR1 and CDR2: MDHEN and SYDVKM.

The rearrangement uses TRBV6-2 or TRBV6-3 and TRBJ1-6; TRBD1 matches at 7 bases. From germline, CDR1 is MNHEY and CDR2 SVGEGT. V lost 4 bases to trimming and J lost 3 bases; unmatched junction nucleotides: 3. The CDR3 consists of 15 residues. The CDR3 protein is CASSSGQLYNSPLHF. Here the CDR3 DNA reads TGTGCCAGCAGTTCGGGACAGCTCTATAATTCACCCCTCCACTTT.

The chain links TRBV9 to TRBJ2-7; D is uncertain. The length of the CDR3 is 13 residues. Germline CDR1 is SGDLS and CDR2 is YYNGEE. V lost 4 bases, J lost 1 base, and 9 bases lay in between. As DNA, the CDR3 is TGTGCCAGCAGCCCGGGTTTGTCCTACGAGCAGTACTTC. Its translation: CASSPGLSYEQYF.

This chain connects TRBV25-1 to TRBJ2-3; possibly TRBD2 for D (5 bases). Germline V gene lookup returns CDR1 MGHDK and CDR2 SYGVNS. The CDR3 is 14 amino acids. Trimming shortened V by 7 bases and J by 2 bases, and 13 bases separated the two germline ends. The chain's CDR3 is CASKGTGFTDTQYF. The DNA of the CDR3 is TGTGCCAGCAAAGGTACGGGGTTCACAGATACGCAGTATTTT.

The chain has TRBV15 and TRBJ2-5; 12 nucleotides match TRBD2. This CDR3 has 14 amino acids. V lost 3 bases and J lost 9; bases outside the gene matches: 5. CDR1 and CDR2 from the germline V gene are LNHNV and YYDKDF (reference sequence). The CDR3 coding sequence is TGTGCCACCAGCAGCCGACTAGCGGGAGTTCCCCAGTACTTC. Its translation is CATSSRLAGVPQYF.